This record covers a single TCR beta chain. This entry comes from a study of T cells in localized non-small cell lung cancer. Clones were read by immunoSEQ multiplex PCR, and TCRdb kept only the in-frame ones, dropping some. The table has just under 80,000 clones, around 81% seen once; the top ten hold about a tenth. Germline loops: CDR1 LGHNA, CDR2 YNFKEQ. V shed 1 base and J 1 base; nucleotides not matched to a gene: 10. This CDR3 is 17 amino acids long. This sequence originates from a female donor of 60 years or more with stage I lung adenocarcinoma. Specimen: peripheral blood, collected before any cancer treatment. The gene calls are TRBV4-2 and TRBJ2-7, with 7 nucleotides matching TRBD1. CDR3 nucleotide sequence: TGTGCCAGCAGCCAAGGGCATGGACAGGCGAATTCCTACGAGCAGTACTTC. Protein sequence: CASSQGHGQANSYEQYF.